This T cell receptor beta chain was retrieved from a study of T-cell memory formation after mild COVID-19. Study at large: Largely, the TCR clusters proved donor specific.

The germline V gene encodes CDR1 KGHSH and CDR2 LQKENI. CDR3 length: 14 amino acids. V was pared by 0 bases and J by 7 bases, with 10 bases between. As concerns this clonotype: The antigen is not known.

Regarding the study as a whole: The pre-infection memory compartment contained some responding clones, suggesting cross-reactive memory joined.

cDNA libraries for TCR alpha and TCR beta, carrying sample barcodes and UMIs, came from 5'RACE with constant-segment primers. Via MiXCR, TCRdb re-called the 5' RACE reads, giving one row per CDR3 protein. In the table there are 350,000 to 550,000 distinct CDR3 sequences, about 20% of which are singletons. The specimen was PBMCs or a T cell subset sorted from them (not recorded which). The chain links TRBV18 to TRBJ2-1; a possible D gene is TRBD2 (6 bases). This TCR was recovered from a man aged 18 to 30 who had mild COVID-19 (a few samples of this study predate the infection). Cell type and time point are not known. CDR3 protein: CASSPPDRGNEQFF. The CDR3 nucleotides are TGTGCCAGCTCACCACCTGATCGGGGGAATGAGCAGTTCTTC.